These T cell receptor beta chains were read from a single sample in a study of blood T cell repertoires in COVID-19. Method: immunoSEQ multiplex PCR; TCRdb's copy keeps in-frame clones and lacks some. Of approximately 50,000 clones in the sample, around nine tenths were seen once. The sequencing sample was made of peripheral blood. The receptors derive from a man aged 50 to 59 with acute or convalescent COVID-19. Both conserved end residues are part of each CDR3. Each record gives: J gene, V gene, clone size, D gene, CDR3 protein, CDR3 DNA. A D gene is named only where the DNA matches it firmly. Expanded clones get a size class; other rows say once, few or many, or leave the size out.

J gene: TRBJ1-6; V gene: TRBV5-1; clone size: NA; D gene: NA; CDR3 protein: CASSFDSPLHF; CDR3 DNA: TGCGCCAGCAGCTTCGATTCACCCCTCCACTTT
J gene: TRBJ2-1; V gene: TRBV19; clone size: NA; D gene: TRBD2; CDR3 protein: CASSTGGNEQFF; CDR3 DNA: TGTGCCAGTAGTACGGGGGGCAATGAGCAGTTCTTC
J gene: TRBJ1-2; V gene: TRBV30; clone size: NA; D gene: NA; CDR3 protein: CALNLRGGGYTF; CDR3 DNA: TGTGCCTTAAACCTCAGGGGAGGGGGCTACACCTTC
J gene: TRBJ2-5; V gene: TRBV7-7; clone size: NA; D gene: TRBD1; CDR3 protein: CASSLAWGTEETQYF; CDR3 DNA: TGTGCTAGCAGCTTAGCGTGGGGGACAGAAGAGACCCAGTACTTC
J gene: TRBJ1-3; V gene: TRBV20-1; clone size: NA; D gene: NA; CDR3 protein: CSASGQGYGNTIYF; CDR3 DNA: TGCAGTGCTAGTGGCCAGGGGTATGGAAACACCATATATTTT
J gene: TRBJ1-4; V gene: TRBV5-4; clone size: NA; D gene: NA; CDR3 protein: CASSLTTGGDEKLFF; CDR3 DNA: TGTGCCAGCAGCCTGACGACAGGAGGTGATGAAAAACTGTTTTTT
J gene: TRBJ2-2; V gene: TRBV10-3; clone size: NA; D gene: NA; CDR3 protein: CAISEDGGTGELFF; CDR3 DNA: TGTGCCATCAGTGAGGACGGAGGCACCGGGGAGCTGTTTTTT
J gene: TRBJ2-5; V gene: TRBV5-1; clone size: NA; D gene: TRBD1; CDR3 protein: CASSLTGTGRETQYF; CDR3 DNA: TGCGCCAGCAGCTTAACCGGGACAGGGCGAGAGACCCAGTACTTC
J gene: TRBJ2-1; V gene: TRBV19; clone size: NA; D gene: NA; CDR3 protein: CASSMGTARTPSYNEQFF; CDR3 DNA: TGTGCCAGTAGTATGGGGACTGCTAGGACACCCTCCTACAATGAGCAGTTCTTC
J gene: TRBJ2-2; V gene: TRBV5-1; clone size: NA; D gene: TRBD2; CDR3 protein: CASTSLAGANTGELFF; CDR3 DNA: TGCGCCAGCACGTCTCTAGCGGGGGCGAACACCGGGGAGCTGTTTTTT
J gene: TRBJ1-1; V gene: TRBV5-6; clone size: NA; D gene: NA; CDR3 protein: CASSLLNERYTEAFF; CDR3 DNA: TGTGCCAGCAGCTTGTTAAACGAGCGGTACACTGAAGCTTTCTTT
J gene: TRBJ1-5; V gene: TRBV24-1; clone size: NA; D gene: TRBD1; CDR3 protein: CATSDTGTAHHSNQPQHF; CDR3 DNA: TGTGCCACCAGTGATACCGGGACAGCCCATCATAGCAATCAGCCCCAGCATTTT
J gene: TRBJ1-2; V gene: TRBV5-1; clone size: NA; D gene: NA; CDR3 protein: CASSLVGLLEGYTF; CDR3 DNA: TGCGCCAGCAGCCTCGTCGGTCTTTTGGAGGGCTACACCTTC
J gene: TRBJ1-5; V gene: TRBV7-2; clone size: NA; D gene: NA; CDR3 protein: CASSLTVNQPQHF; CDR3 DNA: TGTGCCAGCAGCCTAACAGTTAATCAGCCCCAGCATTTT
J gene: TRBJ2-6; V gene: TRBV28; clone size: NA; D gene: NA; CDR3 protein: CASTEQGSGANVLTF; CDR3 DNA: TGTGCCAGCACCGAGCAGGGGTCCGGGGCCAACGTCCTGACTTTC
J gene: TRBJ2-2; V gene: TRBV12-5; clone size: NA; D gene: TRBD2; CDR3 protein: CASGLTRLAGGPPGELFF; CDR3 DNA: TGTGCTAGTGGTTTGACGCGACTAGCGGGAGGACCCCCCGGGGAGCTGTTTTTT
J gene: TRBJ2-3; V gene: TRBV19; clone size: NA; D gene: NA; CDR3 protein: CASSIGGFTDTQYF; CDR3 DNA: TGTGCCAGTAGTATTGGCGGTTTCACAGATACGCAGTATTTT
J gene: TRBJ2-7; V gene: TRBV2; clone size: few; D gene: TRBD2; CDR3 protein: CASSESSGGYEQYF; CDR3 DNA: TGTGCCAGCAGTGAAAGTAGCGGGGGCTACGAGCAGTACTTC
J gene: TRBJ2-7; V gene: TRBV7-9; clone size: once; D gene: NA; CDR3 protein: CASSTQGYSYEQYF; CDR3 DNA: TGTGCCAGCAGCACACAGGGTTACTCCTACGAGCAGTACTTC
J gene: TRBJ1-1; V gene: TRBV28; clone size: NA; D gene: NA; CDR3 protein: CASSTTGKQAFF; CDR3 DNA: TGTGCCAGCAGTACCACAGGGAAACAAGCTTTCTTT
J gene: TRBJ2-3; V gene: TRBV27; clone size: few; D gene: NA; CDR3 protein: CASSSAVGADTQYF; CDR3 DNA: TGTGCCAGCAGTTCGGCGGTCGGGGCAGATACGCAGTATTTT
J gene: TRBJ2-1; V gene: TRBV5-1; clone size: NA; D gene: TRBD2; CDR3 protein: CASSSGGAGEQFF; CDR3 DNA: TGCGCCAGCAGCTCCGGGGGGGCCGGTGAGCAGTTCTTC
J gene: TRBJ2-3; V gene: TRBV5-1; clone size: NA; D gene: TRBD2; CDR3 protein: CASSLRGLAGGLSTDTQYF; CDR3 DNA: TGCGCCAGCAGCTTGCGTGGACTAGCGGGGGGGCTAAGCACAGATACGCAGTATTTT
J gene: TRBJ1-5; V gene: TRBV6-4; clone size: NA; D gene: TRBD1; CDR3 protein: CASSAGQGAKPQHF; CDR3 DNA: TGTGCCAGCAGCGCTGGACAGGGGGCGAAGCCCCAGCATTTT
J gene: TRBJ2-5; V gene: TRBV5-1; clone size: NA; D gene: NA; CDR3 protein: CASSLGRREETQYF; CDR3 DNA: TGCGCCAGCAGCTTGGGCAGGAGGGAAGAGACCCAGTACTTC
J gene: TRBJ2-2; V gene: TRBV7-3; clone size: NA; D gene: TRBD2; CDR3 protein: CASSLTSGRAGELFF; CDR3 DNA: TGTGCCAGCAGCTTAACTAGCGGGAGGGCCGGGGAGCTGTTTTTT
J gene: TRBJ2-3; V gene: TRBV24-1; clone size: few; D gene: NA; CDR3 protein: CATSDFSGSTDTQYF; CDR3 DNA: TGTGCCACCAGTGATTTTAGCGGAAGCACAGATACGCAGTATTTT
J gene: TRBJ2-1; V gene: TRBV7-2; clone size: NA; D gene: NA; CDR3 protein: CASSSGGTGTMIEQFF; CDR3 DNA: TGTGCCAGCAGCTCAGGCGGGACTGGAACAATGATTGAGCAGTTCTTC
J gene: TRBJ2-5; V gene: TRBV3-1/TRBV3-2; clone size: NA; D gene: TRBD2; CDR3 protein: CASSQDPSGVQETQYF; CDR3 DNA: TGTGCCAGCAGCCAAGATCCTAGCGGAGTCCAAGAGACCCAGTACTTC